This T cell receptor (beta chain) came from a study of T cell responses to AZD1222 COVID-19 vaccine. Libraries were prepared by immunoSEQ multiplex PCR; TCRdb keeps only in-frame clonotypes and omits some of them. This sample carries 60,000 to 70,000 clones, 82% of them seen once, and the ten largest clones take roughly 5%. Germline trimming cut 3 bases from V and 0 bases from J; bases unmatched to any gene: 2. The CDR3 runs to 17 residues. Germline CDR1 reads MNHEY; CDR2 reads SMNVEV (reference sequence). The source material was peripheral blood, sampled on day 0 of AZD1222 vaccination. This TCR derives from an adult in good health. The chain uses TRBV27 and TRBJ2-1, with 13 bases matching TRBD2. CDR3 sequence reads: CASSFRTSGGSYNEQFF. The CDR3 DNA reads TGTGCCAGCAGTTTCAGGACTAGCGGGGGCTCCTACAATGAGCAGTTCTTC.